The source of this T cell receptor beta chain is a study of beta chain features in type 1 diabetes. Whole-study context: Sorted cell examination encompassed approximately 98,000,000 cells across all samples.

The sequenced template was cDNA made from the entire isolated RNA. An average of about 3.57 million reads was obtained for naive, central memory and regulatory T cell samples. The method was immunoSEQ multiplex PCR; TCRdb's version includes in-frame clones alone and lacks a portion of them. The sample records about 740,000 clones, about an eighth being singletons. Deletions cut 0 bases from V and 10 bases from J, with 22 bases between. Looked up from germline, CDR1 is SGHVS and CDR2 is FQNEAQ. The CDR3 extends over 17 amino acids. Study-level findings and limits: Type 1 diabetes patients had moderately but significantly shorter TCRB CDR3s in all four CD4+ subsets. Cells with high TCR expression could be over-represented when cDNA is sequenced. The question left open here concerned HLA type influencing TCRB rearrangement.

Details on this clone: Its antigen is unidentified.

The material sequenced was naive CD4+ T cells from blood. The chain recombines TRBV7-8 with TRBJ1-5, with a possible D match to TRBD1 (5 bases). The clonotype was recovered from a man between 18 and 35 years old with type 1 diabetes. The CDR3 sequence is CASSLAPAYRSLGPQHF. CDR3 bases: TGTGCCAGCAGCTTAGCGCCGGCATACAGGTCCTTGGGACCCCAGCATTTT. The entire variable domain, with the rest obtained from reference TRBV7-8 and TRBJ1-5, is as follows: GAGVSQSPRYKVAKRGQDVALRCDPISGHVSLFWYQQALGQGPEFLTYFQNEAQLDKSGLPSDRFFAERPEGSVSTLKIQRTQQEDSAVYLCASSLAPAYRSLGPQHFGDGTRLSIL.